Shown below are 30 T cell receptor beta chains from a single sample sequenced in a study of T cell clones after liver transplantation. Sequencing was performed with immunoSEQ multiplex PCR; in TCRdb, only in-frame clones are kept and a portion is missing. The sample shows fewer than 45,000 clones, roughly 84% of them seen only once. The source material was CD4+ T cells from blood, sampled 24 months after liver transplant. Receptor source: a human patient who received a liver transplant. Some T cells may arise from the graft donor.

The chain links TRBV5-6 to TRBJ1-2, with D tentatively TRBD1 (6 bases). The CDR3 spans 14 residues. V gave up 1 base and J gave up 2 bases, with 9 bases separating them. Germline loops: CDR1 SGHDT, CDR2 YYEEEE. As DNA, the CDR3 is TGTGCCAGCAGCTTGCTGCAGGGGAACTATGGCTACACCTTC. Amino acids: CASSLLQGNYGYTF.

The chain combines TRBV19 with TRBJ2-7; D perhaps matches TRBD2 (6 bases). The length of the CDR3 is 13 residues. V was cut by 6 bases and J by 3 bases, with 12 bases left in between. The germline V gene encodes CDR1 LNHDA and CDR2 SQIVND (reference sequence). The CDR3 reads CASRIAGRYEQYF. For the CDR3, the DNA is TGTGCCAGTAGGATCGCGGGGCGCTACGAGCAGTACTTC.

The chain links TRBV6-6 to TRBJ2-7; 9 bases fit TRBD1. CDR1 is MNHNY and CDR2 is SVGAGI in the germline V gene (reference sequence). After removal of 3 bases from V and 5 bases from J, the junction contained 8 bases not matched to a gene. This CDR3 spans 15 amino acids. Here the CDR3 DNA reads TGTGCCAGCAGTTATTACGGGGACAGGGAAGACGAGCAGTACTTC. Its protein is CASSYYGDREDEQYF.

The chain combines TRBV6-5 with TRBJ2-7, with 8 bases that match TRBD1. Germline V gives CDR1 MNHEY, CDR2 SVGAGI. The ends lost 6 bases at V and 3 bases at J; junction bases unmatched: 10. The length of the CDR3 is 15 residues. The CDR3 nucleotides read TGTGCCAGCAGGCGACAGGGGACAGAAGGCTACGAGCAGTACTTC. This gives the protein CASRRQGTEGYEQYF.

The chain is built from TRBV5-4 and TRBJ2-1, with 9 bases lining up with TRBD2. The trim removed 4 bases at V and 4 bases at J, leaving 6 bases unmatched. Germline V gene lookup returns CDR1 SGHNT and CDR2 YYREEE (reference sequence). The CDR3 covers 15 residues. The CDR3 DNA reads as TGTGCCAGCAGCCGAAGCGGGGGGATTTACAATGAGCAGTTCTTC. It is translated as CASSRSGGIYNEQFF.

The table lists this clone with a count of one. The chain recombines TRBV5-1 with TRBJ2-1; TRBD2 is a possible D gene (5 bases). From germline, CDR1 is SGHRS and CDR2 YFSETQ. V lost 5 bases, J lost 5 bases, and 14 bases lay in between. The CDR3 sequence is 14 residues long. CDR3 sequence reads: CASRVDPRDNEQFF. The CDR3, as DNA: TGCGCCAGCAGGGTGGACCCGAGGGACAATGAGCAGTTCTTC.

This clone came up a few times. The V and J genes are TRBV19 and TRBJ2-2; 8 nucleotides agree with TRBD1. Looked up from germline, CDR1 is LNHDA and CDR2 is SQIVND (reference sequence). The ends lost 6 bases at V and 4 bases at J; junction bases unmatched: 4. The CDR3 contains 14 residues. CDR3 loop: CASRTGATTGELFF. In DNA form, the CDR3 reads TGTGCCAGTAGGACAGGGGCTACCACCGGGGAGCTGTTTTTT.

V gene TRBV19 combines with J gene TRBJ1-2; TRBD1 is a possible D gene (5 bases). This CDR3 is 14 amino acids long. Trimming left V 2 bases short and J 3 bases short, with 10 bases between. The germline V gene has CDR1 LNHDA and CDR2 SQIVND (reference sequence). In nucleotides, the CDR3 is TGTGCCAGTAGTATAAAAAACAGGTACTATGGCTACACCTTC. Translation: CASSIKNRYYGYTF.

The chain combines TRBV30 with TRBJ1-1, with 8 bases fitting TRBD1. Trimming cost V 7 bases and J 5 bases; bases outside gene matches: 9. Germline CDR1 GTSNPN, CDR2 SVGIG (reference sequence). This CDR3 has 13 residues. The CDR3, as DNA: TGTGCCTCTAACAGGGGGAGCGGGACTGAAGCTTTCTTT. Residues: CASNRGSGTEAFF.

The chain carries TRBV11-2 and TRBJ1-1; weak D call: TRBD1 (5 bases). The germline CDR1 and CDR2 sequences are SGHAT and FQNNGV. The V and J ends lost 5 bases and 10 bases respectively, with 11 bases between them. The CDR3 covers 11 residues. CDR3 sequence reads: CASSPGGGAFF. The CDR3 nucleotides are TGTGCCAGCAGCCCGGGGGGAGGAGCTTTCTTT.

This clone is a singleton in its sample. The V gene is TRBV10-3, the J gene TRBJ1-2; 7 bases agree with TRBD1. Per the germline V gene, CDR1 is ENHRY and CDR2 is SYGVKD. Trimming at V came to 4 bases and at J to 4 bases, leaving 12 bases not matched to a gene. This CDR3 region has 16 residues. The CDR3 nucleotides read TGTGCCATCAGTGCTAGGACAGGAGGGGAAGTCTATGGCTACACCTTC. Residues: CAISARTGGEVYGYTF.

The V gene is TRBV5-1, the J gene TRBJ2-3, with D possibly TRBD1 on 6 matching bases. Trimming left V 3 bases short and J 2 bases short, with 13 bases between. The CDR3 loop spans 15 amino acids. Germline CDR1 is SGHRS and CDR2 is YFSETQ. CDR3 bases: TGCGCCAGCAGCTCCGACAGGACCCCCACAGATACGCAGTATTTT. Encoded protein: CASSSDRTPTDTQYF.

This clone was found a few times. V is TRBV7-3 and J is TRBJ2-1; 8 nucleotides agree with TRBD2. Germline lookup yields CDR1 SGHTA and CDR2 FQGTGA. Losses at the gene ends were 5 bases for V and 5 bases for J; bases not matched to a gene: 11. The CDR3 runs to 16 residues. As DNA, the CDR3 is TGTGCCAGCAGCCCTCGGACTAGCCGTATGGACAATGAGCAGTTCTTC. Its protein is CASSPRTSRMDNEQFF. The entire variable domain, with the rest obtained from reference TRBV7-3 and TRBJ2-1, is as follows: GAGVSQTPSNKVTEKGKYVELRCDPISGHTALYWYRQSLGQGPEFLIYFQGTGAADDSGLPNDRFFAVRPEGSVSTLKIQRTERGDSAVYLCASSPRTSRMDNEQFFGPGTRLTVL.

The chain carries TRBV2 and TRBJ1-3; a possible D gene is TRBD1 (6 bases). The CDR3 extends over 13 amino acids. Germline V gives CDR1 SNHLY, CDR2 FYNNEI. V was pared by 9 bases and J by 7 bases, with 16 bases between. The DNA of the CDR3 is TGTGCCAGTACCCTCGCAGGGGTGAACACCATATATTTT. Protein sequence: CASTLAGVNTIYF.

The rearrangement uses TRBV7-3 and TRBJ2-6; D not resolved. The CDR3 consists of 14 residues. CDR1 SGHTA and CDR2 FQGTGA come from the germline V gene. The V gene lost 3 bases and the J gene lost 4 bases, with 7 bases spanning the gap. The CDR3 here is CASSFVLGANVLTF. As DNA, the CDR3 is TGTGCCAGCAGCTTTGTCTTGGGGGCCAACGTCCTGACTTTC.

The CDR3 sequence: CASSHLPDTQYF. The DNA of the CDR3 is TGCGCCAGCAGCCACCTGCCAGATACGCAGTATTTT. The gene calls are TRBV4-1 and TRBJ2-3; D remains ambiguous. Trimming left V 3 bases short and J 4 bases short, with 5 bases between. The CDR3 runs 12 residues. Germline assignment: CDR1 MGHRA and CDR2 YSYEKL.

This chain connects TRBV7-3 to TRBJ2-2; no definite D call. Trimming left V 8 bases short and J 4 bases short, with 8 bases between. The CDR3 is 12 amino acids. Germline CDR1 is SGHTA and CDR2 is FQGTGA. The CDR3: CASGRFTGELFF. CDR3 nucleotide sequence: TGTGCCAGCGGGCGGTTCACCGGGGAGCTGTTTTTT.

The J gene is TRBJ1-5, the V gene TRBV12-5; D gene unclear. The CDR3 totals 13 residues. The V gene's germline CDR1 is LGHNT and CDR2 FRNRAP. Trimming took off 3 bases at V and 5 bases at J, with 8 bases between the two ends. The CDR3 nucleotides read TGTGCTAGTGGTTTCGGGTCGTATCAGCCCCAGCATTTT. Its protein product is CASGFGSYQPQHF.

The rearrangement joins TRBV6-4 to TRBJ2-1; 7 positions agree with TRBD2. The CDR3 spans 15 residues. The junction had 12 bases not matched to a gene; V was cut back by 3 bases and J by 10 bases. Germline assignment: CDR1 MRHNA and CDR2 SNTAGT. The CDR3 sequence: CASSEGGSGSAEQFF. The CDR3 DNA reads TGTGCCAGCAGTGAGGGTGGTAGCGGGTCCGCCGAGCAGTTCTTC.

The chain has TRBV7-2 and TRBJ2-4, with 7 nucleotides matching TRBD1. V lost 0 bases and J lost 5; bases outside the gene matches: 16. Germline loops: CDR1 SGHTA, CDR2 FQGNSA. This CDR3 spans 19 amino acids. The CDR3 loop is CASSLAWSHVGTAENIQYF. The DNA for the CDR3 is TGTGCCAGCAGCTTAGCTTGGTCCCACGTCGGGACAGCGGAAAACATTCAGTACTTC.

The V call is TRBV7-8, the J call TRBJ1-1, with D perhaps TRBD1 (5 bases). Trimming removed 5 bases at V and 6 bases at J, with 13 bases between. The CDR3 length is 13 residues. Per the germline V gene, CDR1 is SGHVS and CDR2 is FQNEAQ. The CDR3 DNA follows: TGTGCCAGCAGCCCGCGGGGGGACTCTGAAGCTTTCTTT. Its protein is CASSPRGDSEAFF.

The rearrangement uses TRBV27 and TRBJ2-5, with TRBD2 matching 11 bases. Germline trimming cut 2 bases from V and 4 bases from J; bases unmatched to any gene: 0. CDR3 size: 14 residues. CDR1 is MNHEY, CDR2 SMNVEV, per germline (reference sequence). The DNA for the CDR3 is TGTGCCAGCAGTTTACTAGCGGGAGGAGAGACCCAGTACTTC. This encodes CASSLLAGGETQYF.

The chain links TRBV7-9 to TRBJ1-2, with D possibly TRBD1 on 5 matching bases. CDR1 is SEHNR, CDR2 FQNEAQ, per germline (reference sequence). Trimming stripped 4 bases from V and 4 bases from J, with 13 bases between. This CDR3 has 14 residues. The CDR3 spells CASSSQGGVYGYTF. In DNA, the CDR3 is TGTGCCAGCAGCTCCCAGGGAGGGGTCTATGGCTACACCTTC.

The V call is TRBV5-1, the J call TRBJ1-2; TRBD1 matches at 9 bases. The germline V gene has CDR1 SGHRS and CDR2 YFSETQ. Unmatched junction bases numbered 8, after V lost 0 bases and J lost 5 bases. The CDR3 is made up of 16 amino acids. CDR3: CASSLGQSTGGYGYTF. CDR3 in DNA: TGCGCCAGCAGCTTGGGTCAATCGACAGGGGGATATGGCTACACCTTC.

This chain joins TRBV11-2 and TRBJ1-1; D is undetermined. The V end lost 1 base, the J end lost 0 bases, and 12 bases lay between the germline ends. CDR3 length equals 16 residues. The germline V gene encodes CDR1 SGHAT and CDR2 FQNNGV. CDR3 residues: CASSLVARSVNTEAFF. In DNA form, the CDR3 reads TGTGCCAGCAGCTTAGTGGCGAGGTCGGTGAACACTGAAGCTTTCTTT.

This rearrangement joins TRBV12-5 to TRBJ1-2, with D perhaps TRBD1 (5 bases). Per germline, CDR1 LGHNT and CDR2 FRNRAP. With 1 base removed from V and 8 bases from J, the gap between germline ends came to 14 bases. The CDR3 loop spans 14 amino acids. Here the CDR3 DNA reads TGTGCTAGTGGTTTGGCCCAAACTCAGGGAGGCTACACCTTC. This sequence encodes CASGLAQTQGGYTF.

J is TRBJ1-3 and V is TRBV7-2; D gene ambiguous. With 6 bases removed from V and 0 bases from J, the gap between germline ends came to 12 bases. The CDR3 runs to 15 residues. Germline V CDR1 and CDR2: SGHTA, FQGNSA. The CDR3 protein is CASSFGRISGNTIYF. In DNA form, the CDR3 reads TGTGCCAGCAGTTTTGGGCGGATCTCTGGAAACACCATATATTTT.

V usage is TRBV2 and J usage is TRBJ1-2; D is possibly TRBD1 (5 bases). The ends were cut back, 7 bases at V and 7 bases at J, with 13 bases in the middle. CDR1 and CDR2 (germline): SNHLY, FYNNEI. This CDR3 region has 12 residues. The CDR3 sequence is CASTAVRGGYTF. The CDR3 DNA reads as TGTGCCAGCACGGCGGTGAGGGGTGGCTACACCTTC. Together with reference TRBV2 and TRBJ1-2, the CDR3 gives the full variable domain: EPEVTQTPSHQVTQMGQEVILRCVPISNHLYFYWYRQILGQKVEFLVSFYNNEISEKSEIFDDQFSVERPDGSNFTLKIRSTKLEDSAMYFCASTAVRGGYTFGSGTRLTVV.

This clone was recorded once. The chain joins TRBV29-1 to TRBJ1-1; D perhaps matches TRBD1 (5 bases). Per the germline V gene, CDR1 is SQVTM and CDR2 is ANQGSEA. V was shortened by 3 bases and J by 2 bases, with 7 bases between the two germline ends. There are 12 residues in the CDR3. CDR3 in amino acids: CSVEGRNTEAFF. The CDR3 DNA follows: TGCAGCGTTGAGGGGCGTAACACTGAAGCTTTCTTT.

V and J are TRBV5-1 and TRBJ2-2; tentatively, D is TRBD1 or TRBD2 (5 bases each). Germline CDR1 reads SGHRS; CDR2 reads YFSETQ. The CDR3 totals 16 residues. V was shortened by 0 bases and J by 3 bases, with 12 bases between the two germline ends. The DNA for the CDR3 is TGCGCCAGCAGCTTGGATGGGGGATTGGACACCGGGGAGCTGTTTTTT. This translates into CASSLDGGLDTGELFF.